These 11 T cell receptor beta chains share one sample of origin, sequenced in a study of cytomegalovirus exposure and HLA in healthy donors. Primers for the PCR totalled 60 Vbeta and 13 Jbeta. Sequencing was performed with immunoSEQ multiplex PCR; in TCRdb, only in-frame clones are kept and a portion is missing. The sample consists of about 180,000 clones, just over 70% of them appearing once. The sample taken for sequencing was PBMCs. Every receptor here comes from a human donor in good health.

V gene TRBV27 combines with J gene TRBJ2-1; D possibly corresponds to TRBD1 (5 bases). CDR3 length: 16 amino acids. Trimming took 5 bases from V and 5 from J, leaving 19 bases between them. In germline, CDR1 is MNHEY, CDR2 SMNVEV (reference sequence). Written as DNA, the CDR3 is TGTGCCAGCAGTCTAACCAGGGAAGGTACGGACAATGAGCAGTTCTTC. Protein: CASSLTREGTDNEQFF.

In DNA form, the CDR3 reads TGCGCCAGCAGCCCCCGGGGGACAGGTAAAGAGCAGTACTTC. Its protein product is CASSPRGTGKEQYF. The chain recombines TRBV5-1 with TRBJ2-7; 8 bases agree with TRBD1. Trimming took 4 bases from V and 7 from J; bases not matched to a gene: 10. CDR1 and CDR2 (germline): SGHRS, YFSETQ. This CDR3 has 14 amino acids.

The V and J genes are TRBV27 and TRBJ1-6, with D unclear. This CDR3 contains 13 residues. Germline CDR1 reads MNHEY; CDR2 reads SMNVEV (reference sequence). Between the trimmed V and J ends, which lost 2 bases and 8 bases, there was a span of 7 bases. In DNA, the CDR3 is TGTGCCAGCAGTTTAATGTCTCATTCACCCCTCCACTTT. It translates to CASSLMSHSPLHF.

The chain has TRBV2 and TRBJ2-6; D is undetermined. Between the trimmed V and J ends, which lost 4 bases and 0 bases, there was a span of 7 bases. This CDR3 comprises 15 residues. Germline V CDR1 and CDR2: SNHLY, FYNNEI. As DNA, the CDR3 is TGTGCCAGCAGTGGGGTAGCCTCTGGGGCCAACGTCCTGACTTTC. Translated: CASSGVASGANVLTF.

The CDR3: CASSQQGADPDTQYF. The CDR3 DNA reads TGTGCCAGCAGTCAACAGGGGGCAGATCCAGATACGCAGTATTTT. The V gene is TRBV6-5, the J gene TRBJ2-3; 9 bases are shared with TRBD1. Germline V lookup: CDR1 MNHEY, CDR2 SVGAGI. CDR3 length: 15 residues. Germline trimming cut 5 bases from V and 4 bases from J; bases unmatched to any gene: 7.

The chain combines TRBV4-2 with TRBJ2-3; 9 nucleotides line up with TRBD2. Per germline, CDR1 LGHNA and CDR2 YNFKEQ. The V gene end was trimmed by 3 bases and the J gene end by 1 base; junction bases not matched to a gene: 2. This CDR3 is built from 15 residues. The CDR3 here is CASSHSGGRTDTQYF. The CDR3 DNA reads TGTGCCAGCAGCCATAGCGGGGGTCGCACAGATACGCAGTATTTT.

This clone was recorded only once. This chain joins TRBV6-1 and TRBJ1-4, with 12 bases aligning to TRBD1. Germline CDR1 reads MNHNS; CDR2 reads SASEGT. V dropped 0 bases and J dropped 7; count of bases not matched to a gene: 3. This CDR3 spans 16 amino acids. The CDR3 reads CASSEAPGQGAEKLFF. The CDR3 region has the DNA TGTGCCAGCAGTGAAGCGCCGGGACAGGGGGCTGAAAAACTGTTTTTT.

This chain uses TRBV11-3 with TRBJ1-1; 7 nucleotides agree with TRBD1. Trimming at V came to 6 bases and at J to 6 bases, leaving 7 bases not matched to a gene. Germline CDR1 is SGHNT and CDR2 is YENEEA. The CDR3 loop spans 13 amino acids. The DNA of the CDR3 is TGTGCCAGCAGTTCCGACAGGGAGGCTGAAGCTTTCTTT. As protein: CASSSDREAEAFF.

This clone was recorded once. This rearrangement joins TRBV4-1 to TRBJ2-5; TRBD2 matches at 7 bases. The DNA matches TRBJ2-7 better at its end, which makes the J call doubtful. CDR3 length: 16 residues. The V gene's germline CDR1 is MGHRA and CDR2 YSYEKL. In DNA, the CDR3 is TGCGCCAGCAGCCAAGTCTCCCAGCGGGGAACCTACGAGCAGTACTTC. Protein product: CASSQVSQRGTYEQYF.

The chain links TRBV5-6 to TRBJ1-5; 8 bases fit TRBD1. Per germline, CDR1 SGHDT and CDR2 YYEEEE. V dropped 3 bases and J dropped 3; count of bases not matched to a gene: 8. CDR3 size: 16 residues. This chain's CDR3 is CASSSRQGRFNQPQHF. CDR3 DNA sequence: TGTGCCAGCAGCTCTCGACAGGGGAGATTCAATCAGCCCCAGCATTTT.

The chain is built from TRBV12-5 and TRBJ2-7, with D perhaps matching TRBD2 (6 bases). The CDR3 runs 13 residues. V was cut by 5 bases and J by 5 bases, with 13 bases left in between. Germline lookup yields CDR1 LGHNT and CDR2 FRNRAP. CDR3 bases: TGTGCTAGTGGTATCGGGCCGGGGGACGAGCAGTACTTC. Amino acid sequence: CASGIGPGDEQYF.